Below, 18 T cell receptor beta chains from the same sample are listed, as sequenced in a study of shared clonotypes between healthy human individuals. TCRdb's table, derived via immunoSEQ multiplex PCR, lists solely in-frame clones and lacks some. The table includes about 2.2 million clones, just under 95% detected once. CD45RO-negative cells were positively selected for CCR7, leaving out terminally differentiated effector memory CD45RA+ cells. Specimen: naive CD8+ T cells from PBMCs. The receptors come from a man aged 18 to 30 in good health. Some clones in this sample may be carry-over from other donors' samples.

The chain recombines TRBV28 with TRBJ2-5; 12 nucleotides agree with TRBD1. V dropped 7 bases and J dropped 4; count of bases not matched to a gene: 13. The V gene's germline CDR1 is MDHEN and CDR2 SYDVKM. The CDR3 runs to 17 residues. CDR3: CASTTAGQGAIGETQYF. The CDR3 DNA reads TGTGCCAGCACCACCGCGGGACAGGGGGCTATCGGAGAGACCCAGTACTTC.

The rearrangement uses TRBV6-1 and TRBJ1-3; TRBD1 might be the D (5 bases). V shed 2 bases and J shed 7 bases, with 15 bases lying between them. Per the germline V gene, CDR1 is MNHNS and CDR2 is SASEGT. This CDR3 has 15 amino acids. DNA of the CDR3: TGTGCCAGCAGTGAATCCGGAAACCGGGGGAACACCATATATTTT. Translation gives CASSESGNRGNTIYF.

Worth noting for this clone: The same CDR3 can be traced to other DNA sequences in this sample. The chain uses TRBV15 and TRBJ2-1, with 10 positions matching TRBD2. CDR3 length equals 15 residues. The germline CDR1 and CDR2 sequences are LNHNV and YYDKDF (reference sequence). Trimming cost V 1 base and J 5 bases; bases outside gene matches: 2. The DNA of the CDR3 is TGTGCCACCAGCAGAGGGCTAGCGGGAGACAATGAGCAGTTCTTC. Its protein product is CATSRGLAGDNEQFF.

This chain joins TRBV27 and TRBJ2-1, with D hard to call. Deletions cut 2 bases from V and 5 bases from J, with 10 bases between. Germline loops: CDR1 MNHEY, CDR2 SMNVEV (reference sequence). This CDR3 is built from 14 residues. The CDR3 loop is CASSLLGLDNEQFF. The CDR3 DNA reads as TGTGCCAGCAGTTTACTTGGTCTAGACAATGAGCAGTTCTTC.

The chain couples TRBV6-5 to TRBJ1-2; 7 bases are shared with TRBD1. With V trimmed by 2 bases and J by 5 bases, 5 bases remained unmatched. Germline CDR1 is MNHEY and CDR2 is SVGAGI. CDR3 length: 14 amino acids. CDR3 sequence: CASSYGGQTYGYTF. The CDR3 DNA is TGTGCCAGCAGTTACGGGGGACAGACTTATGGCTACACCTTC.

V is TRBV28 and J is TRBJ1-5; 8 nucleotides match TRBD1. CDR1 and CDR2 from the germline V gene are MDHEN and SYDVKM. V shed 6 bases, J shed 4 bases, and the junction held 8 bases outside the gene matches. This CDR3 contains 15 residues. The CDR3 bases are TGTGCCAGCAGACGGACAGGGAGGTGGAATCAGCCCCAGCATTTT. Its translation: CASRRTGRWNQPQHF.

The J gene is TRBJ2-5, the V gene TRBV5-6; D gene unclear. There are 12 residues in the CDR3. The V end lost 4 bases, the J end lost 4 bases, and 8 bases lay between the germline ends. Germline V CDR1 and CDR2: SGHDT, YYEEEE. Here the CDR3 DNA reads TGTGCCAGCAGCCGTGGGGTAGAGACCCAGTACTTC. It encodes CASSRGVETQYF.

To note about this clone: This CDR3 is also generated by other DNA sequences in the sample. The chain recombines TRBV7-9 with TRBJ2-7, with 11 bases that match TRBD2. CDR1 is SEHNR, CDR2 FQNEAQ, per germline (reference sequence). This CDR3 contains 14 residues. The trim removed 5 bases at V and 2 bases at J, leaving 2 bases unmatched. As DNA, the CDR3 is TGTGCCAGCAGCCTTAGCGGGGGGGCCTACGAGCAGTACTTC. Encoded protein: CASSLSGGAYEQYF.

J is TRBJ1-2 and V is TRBV19; 9 bases agree with TRBD1. The CDR3 sequence is 16 residues long. V gave up 2 bases and J gave up 7 bases; unmatched junction bases: 11. Germline CDR1 LNHDA, CDR2 SQIVND (reference sequence). The CDR3 region is CASSIKGRDREPGYTF. In DNA form, the CDR3 reads TGTGCCAGTAGTATAAAGGGCCGGGACAGGGAACCTGGCTACACCTTC.

The chain combines TRBV19 with TRBJ2-7, with 11 bases aligning to TRBD2. CDR3 length: 15 amino acids. Germline lookup yields CDR1 LNHDA and CDR2 SQIVND (reference sequence). V was pared by 6 bases and J by 2 bases, with 6 bases of the junction left unmatched. CDR3 DNA: TGTGCCAGTAGCCCCCGACTAGCGGGGACCTACGAGCAGTACTTC. It codes for CASSPRLAGTYEQYF.

The chain combines TRBV9 with TRBJ2-1, with a tentative D call TRBD1 (5 bases). CDR1 SGDLS and CDR2 YYNGEE come from the germline V gene. Trimming removed 4 bases from V and 13 bases from J, with 15 bases in between. This CDR3 contains 12 residues. CDR3 nucleotides: TGTGCCAGCAGCTTAGATCAGGGTAAACAGTTCTTC. It translates to CASSLDQGKQFF.

The chain has TRBV28 and TRBJ2-5, with TRBD1 matching 7 bases. Germline V CDR1 and CDR2: MDHEN, SYDVKM. CDR3 size: 14 residues. Trimming took 3 bases from V and 3 from J; bases not matched to a gene: 4. The CDR3 loop reads CASSFFQGEETQYF. The CDR3 DNA sequence: TGTGCCAGCAGTTTCTTCCAGGGGGAAGAGACCCAGTACTTC.

In its sample, this clone was seen a few times. The V gene is TRBV28, the J gene TRBJ1-1; D might be TRBD1 (6 bases). V lost 1 base and J 6 bases, leaving 12 bases between the germline ends. From germline, CDR1 is MDHEN and CDR2 SYDVKM. The CDR3 spans 14 residues. CDR3 DNA: TGTGCCAGCAGTTTATTTCACAGGGACCCTGAAGCTTTCTTT. Its translation is CASSLFHRDPEAFF.

The chain employs TRBV28 and TRBJ2-3, with 7 bases identical to TRBD1. This CDR3 has 15 residues. Germline loops: CDR1 MDHEN, CDR2 SYDVKM. Trimming cost V 6 bases and J 2 bases; bases outside gene matches: 8. CDR3 sequence (DNA): TGTGCCAGCAGGCTACCGGGACAGATCACAGATACGCAGTATTTT. This gives the protein CASRLPGQITDTQYF. Combining the CDR3 with reference TRBV28 and TRBJ2-3 gives the whole variable domain DVKVTQSSRYLVKRTGEKVFLECVQDMDHENMFWYRQDPGLGLRLIYFSYDVKMKEKGDIPEGYSVSREKKERFSLILESASTNQTSMYLCASRLPGQITDTQYFGPGTRLTVL.

The gene calls are TRBV28 and TRBJ1-1; possible D gene TRBD1, 6 bases. Germline V gene sequence: CDR1 MDHEN, CDR2 SYDVKM. Trimming cost V 10 bases and J 0 bases, with 21 bases left between them. This CDR3 contains 16 residues. The CDR3 DNA reads TGTGCCACCAAGGGGGGGTTTGAGACCCTGAACACTGAAGCTTTCTTT. Its translation is CATKGGFETLNTEAFF.

The gene calls are TRBV10-3 and TRBJ2-7, with a tentative D call TRBD1 (6 bases). The V gene's germline CDR1 is ENHRY and CDR2 SYGVKD. V lost 3 bases to trimming and J lost 7 bases, with 19 bases between them. This CDR3 contains 15 residues. Written as DNA, the CDR3 is TGTGCCATCAGTGAACCGGGACACGGCATTGGGGAGCAGTACTTC. Its translation: CAISEPGHGIGEQYF.

V is TRBV28 and J is TRBJ1-1; no firm D call. The CDR3 has 13 amino acids. Germline V gives CDR1 MDHEN, CDR2 SYDVKM. The V gene lost 6 bases and the J gene lost 1 base, with 9 bases spanning the gap. The CDR3 reads CASSQQPNTEAFF. The CDR3 DNA is TGTGCCAGCAGCCAACAGCCGAACACTGAAGCTTTCTTT.

CDR3 in DNA: TGCGCCAGCAGCCAAGATTTGCGCCCGATGGGGTCTGAAGCTTTCTTT. Amino acids: CASSQDLRPMGSEAFF. The chain recombines TRBV4-1 with TRBJ1-1; no reliable D call. The length of the CDR3 is 16 residues. The germline V gene has CDR1 MGHRA and CDR2 YSYEKL. V dropped 0 bases and J dropped 6 bases, with 17 bases sitting between them.